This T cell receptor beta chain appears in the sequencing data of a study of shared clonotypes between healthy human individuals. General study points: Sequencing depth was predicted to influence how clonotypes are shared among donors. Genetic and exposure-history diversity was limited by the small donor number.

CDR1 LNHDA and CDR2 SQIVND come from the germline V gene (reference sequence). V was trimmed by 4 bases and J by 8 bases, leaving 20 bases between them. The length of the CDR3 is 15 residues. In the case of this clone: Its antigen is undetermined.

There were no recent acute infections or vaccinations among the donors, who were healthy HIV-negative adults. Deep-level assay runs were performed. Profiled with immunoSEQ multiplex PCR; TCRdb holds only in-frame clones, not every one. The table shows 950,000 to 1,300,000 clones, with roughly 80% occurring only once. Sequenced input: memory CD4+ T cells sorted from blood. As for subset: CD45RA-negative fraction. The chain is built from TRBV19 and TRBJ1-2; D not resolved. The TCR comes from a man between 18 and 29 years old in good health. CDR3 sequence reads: CASSSVTEWVSGYTF. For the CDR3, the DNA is TGTGCCAGTAGTAGTGTGACGGAGTGGGTGTCAGGCTACACCTTC.